In its sample, the clone carrying this T cell receptor beta chain was seen a few times. This entry belongs to a study of T cells of healthy individuals. CDR3 length equals 15 residues. Germline V lookup: CDR1 SEHNR, CDR2 FQNEAQ (reference sequence). The V end was cut by 1 base, the J end by 0 bases, with 9 bases between. MiXCR, run by TCRdb on the 5' RACE reads, gives a single entry per CDR3 protein. The sample yields under 70,000 distinct CDR3 sequences, about 15% seen once. V and J are TRBV7-9 and TRBJ1-2, with unresolved D. The TCR sequence derives from a human donor in good health. This CDR3 reads CASSLDGGANYGYTF. The CDR3 coding sequence is TGTGCCAGCAGCTTAGATGGCGGAGCTAACTATGGCTACACCTTC.